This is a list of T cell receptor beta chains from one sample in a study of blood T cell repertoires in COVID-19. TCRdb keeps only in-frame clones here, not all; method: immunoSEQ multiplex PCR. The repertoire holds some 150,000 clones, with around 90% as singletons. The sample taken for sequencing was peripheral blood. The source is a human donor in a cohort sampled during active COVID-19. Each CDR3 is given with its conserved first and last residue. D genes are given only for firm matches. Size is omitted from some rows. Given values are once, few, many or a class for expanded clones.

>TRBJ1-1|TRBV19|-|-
CASSAGGFGTEAFF
TGTGCCAGTAGCGCGGGGGGGTTCGGCACTGAAGCTTTCTTT
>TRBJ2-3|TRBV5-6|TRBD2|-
CASSLGASGGAPDTQYF
TGTGCCAGCAGCCTGGGTGCTAGCGGGGGGGCCCCAGATACGCAGTATTTT
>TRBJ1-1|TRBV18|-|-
CASSPAPRGTEAFF
TGTGCCAGCTCACCAGCCCCAAGGGGCACTGAAGCTTTCTTT
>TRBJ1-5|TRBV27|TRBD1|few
CASSDRAPNQPQHF
TGTGCCAGCAGTGACAGGGCTCCCAATCAGCCCCAGCATTTT
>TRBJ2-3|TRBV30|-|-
CAWSFPPDTQYF
TGTGCCTGGAGCTTCCCTCCAGATACGCAGTATTTT
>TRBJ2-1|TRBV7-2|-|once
CASGRYNEQFF
TGTGCCAGCGGTCGGTACAATGAGCAGTTCTTC
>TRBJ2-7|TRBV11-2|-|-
CASSSVWGAYEQYF
TGTGCCAGCAGCTCCGTATGGGGGGCCTACGAGCAGTACTTC
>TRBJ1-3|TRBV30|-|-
CAWSPGHSGNTIYF
TGTGCCTGGAGCCCGGGACACTCTGGAAACACCATATATTTT
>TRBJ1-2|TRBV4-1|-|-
CASSQGDGSGYTF
TGCGCCAGCAGCCAGGGGGACGGGAGCGGCTACACCTTC
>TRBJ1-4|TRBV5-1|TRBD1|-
CASSLGGTGDEKLFF
TGCGCCAGCAGCTTGGGGGGGACAGGGGATGAAAAACTGTTTTTT
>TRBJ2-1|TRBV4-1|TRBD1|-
CASSPRDRYNEQFF
TGCGCCAGCAGCCCCCGGGACAGGTACAATGAGCAGTTCTTC